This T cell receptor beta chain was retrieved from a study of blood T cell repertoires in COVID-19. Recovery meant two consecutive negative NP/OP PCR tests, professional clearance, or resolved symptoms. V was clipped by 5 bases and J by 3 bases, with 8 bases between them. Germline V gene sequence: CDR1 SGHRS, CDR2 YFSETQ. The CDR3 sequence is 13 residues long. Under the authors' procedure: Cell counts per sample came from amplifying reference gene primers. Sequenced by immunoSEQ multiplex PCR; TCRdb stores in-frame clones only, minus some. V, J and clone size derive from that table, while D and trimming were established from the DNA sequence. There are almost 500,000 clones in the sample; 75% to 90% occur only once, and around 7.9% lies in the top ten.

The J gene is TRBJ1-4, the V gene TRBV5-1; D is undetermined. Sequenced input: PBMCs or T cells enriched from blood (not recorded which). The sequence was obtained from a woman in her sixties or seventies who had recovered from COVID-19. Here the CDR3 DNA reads TGCGCCAGCAGTCGGGAAGCTAATGAAAAACTGTTTTTT. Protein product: CASSREANEKLFF.